The rows below give T cell receptor beta chains drawn from one sample of a study of post-analysis software for immune sequencing data. In TCRdb, the PCR reads were re-called with MiXCR into one record per CDR3 protein. The profile shows about 460,000 distinct CDR3 sequences, 45% of them singletons. Material: blood. The receptors stem from a girl aged 10-17 years with multiple sclerosis. CDR3s include the opening cysteine and the closing phenylalanine or tryptophan. A D gene is named only where the DNA matches it firmly. Only part of the rows carry a size: once, few, many, or a class if the clone is expanded.

v_gene	d_gene	abundance	j_gene	CDR3aa	CDR3nt
TRBV24-1	TRBD1	once	TRBJ2-5	CATSDAGGETQYF	TGTGCCACCAGTGATGCAGGGGGAGAGACCCAGTACTTC
TRBV20-1	NA	NA	TRBJ2-7	CSASGDEQYF	TGCAGTGCTAGTGGGGACGAGCAGTACTTC
TRBV7-6	TRBD2	NA	TRBJ2-3	CVSSHSGPTDTQYF	TGTGTCAGCAGCCATAGCGGGCCCACAGATACGCAGTATTTT
TRBV4-1	NA	few	TRBJ2-7	CASSQEEQGSYEQYF	TGCGCCAGCAGCCAAGAGGAACAGGGTAGTTACGAGCAGTACTTC
TRBV5-1	TRBD2	few	TRBJ2-7	CASSLGSGSSYEQYF	TGCGCCAGCAGCTTGGGGAGCGGGAGCTCCTACGAGCAGTACTTC
TRBV9	TRBD2	NA	TRBJ2-7	CASSPSSGGSYEQYF	TGTGCCAGCAGCCCTTCTAGCGGAGGCTCCTACGAGCAGTACTTC
TRBV27	TRBD1	once	TRBJ2-4	CASSSTGGLAKNIQYF	TGTGCCAGCAGTTCAACAGGGGGCCTAGCCAAAAACATTCAGTACTTC
TRBV5-1	TRBD2	NA	TRBJ2-1	CASSLETSGSNEQFF	TGCGCCAGCAGCTTGGAGACTAGCGGGAGCAATGAGCAGTTCTTC
TRBV29-1	TRBD2	NA	TRBJ2-5	CSVARTSGRADEQYF	TGCAGCGTCGCCCGGACTAGCGGGAGGGCCGATGAGCAGTACTTC
TRBV7-2	NA	few	TRBJ2-7	CASSLWERAYEQYF	TGTGCCAGCAGCTTGTGGGAGCGCGCATACGAGCAGTACTTC
TRBV6-5	TRBD2	NA	TRBJ2-1	CASSKLAGGPGEQFF	TGTGCCAGCAGTAAACTAGCGGGAGGGCCTGGGGAGCAGTTCTTC
TRBV4-2	TRBD2	NA	TRBJ2-1	CASSPRLAPSSYNEQFF	TGTGCCAGCAGCCCTCGACTAGCGCCAAGCTCCTACAATGAGCAGTTCTTC
TRBV28	NA	NA	TRBJ1-6	CASRLSSYNSPLHF	TGTGCCAGCAGACTGAGCTCCTATAATTCACCCCTCCACTTT
TRBV12-3/TRBV12-4	NA	NA	TRBJ1-1	CASSLGPSTEAFF	TGTGCCAGCAGTCTGGGGCCGAGCACTGAAGCTTTCTTT
TRBV2	NA	few	TRBJ2-5	CASSHDRSQETQYF	TGTGCCAGCAGTCATGACAGGAGCCAAGAGACCCAGTACTTC
TRBV4-2	NA	NA	TRBJ2-4	CASSQEWASDIQYF	TGTGCCAGCAGCCAAGAATGGGCTTCCGACATTCAGTACTTC
TRBV5-1	TRBD2	NA	TRBJ2-1	CASSGYGTSGSTGHGEQFF	TGCGCCAGCAGCGGATACGGGACTAGCGGGAGCACAGGACATGGTGAGCAGTTCTTC
TRBV7-6	TRBD2	NA	TRBJ2-7	CASSLPGLAGVEQYF	TGTGCCAGCAGCTTACCCGGACTAGCGGGAGTCGAGCAGTACTTC